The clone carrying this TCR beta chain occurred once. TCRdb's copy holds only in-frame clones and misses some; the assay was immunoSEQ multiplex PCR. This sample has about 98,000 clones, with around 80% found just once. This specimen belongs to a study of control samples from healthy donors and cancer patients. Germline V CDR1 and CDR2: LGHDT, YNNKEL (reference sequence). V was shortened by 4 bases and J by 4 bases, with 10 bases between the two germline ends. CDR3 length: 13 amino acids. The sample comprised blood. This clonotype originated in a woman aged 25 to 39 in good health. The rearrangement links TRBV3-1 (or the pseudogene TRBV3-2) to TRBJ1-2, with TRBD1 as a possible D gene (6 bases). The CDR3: CASSPQGSYGYTF. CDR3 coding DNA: TGTGCCAGCAGCCCCCAGGGGTCCTATGGCTACACCTTC.